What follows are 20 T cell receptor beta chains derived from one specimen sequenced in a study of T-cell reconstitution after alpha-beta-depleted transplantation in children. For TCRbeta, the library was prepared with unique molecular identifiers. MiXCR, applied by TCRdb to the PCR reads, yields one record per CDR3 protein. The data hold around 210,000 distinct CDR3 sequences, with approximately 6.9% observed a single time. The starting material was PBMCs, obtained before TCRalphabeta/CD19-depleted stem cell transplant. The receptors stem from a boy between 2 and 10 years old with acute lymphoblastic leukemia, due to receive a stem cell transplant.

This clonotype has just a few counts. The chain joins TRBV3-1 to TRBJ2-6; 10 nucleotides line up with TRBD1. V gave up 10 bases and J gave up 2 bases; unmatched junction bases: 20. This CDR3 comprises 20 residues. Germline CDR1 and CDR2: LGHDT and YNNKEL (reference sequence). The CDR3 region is CATSQVGGQGLSPGANVLTF. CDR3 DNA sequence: TGTGCCACCTCCCAAGTGGGGGGACAGGGGTTATCGCCTGGGGCCAACGTCCTGACTTTC.

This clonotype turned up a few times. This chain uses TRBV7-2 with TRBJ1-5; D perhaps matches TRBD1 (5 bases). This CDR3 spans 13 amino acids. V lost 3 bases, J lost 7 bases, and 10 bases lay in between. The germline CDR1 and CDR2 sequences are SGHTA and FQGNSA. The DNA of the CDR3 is TGTGCCAGCAGCTTGGACGGGACCCAGCCCCAGCATTTT. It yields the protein CASSLDGTQPQHF. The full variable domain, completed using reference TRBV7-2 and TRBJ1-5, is GAGVSQSPSNKVTEKGKDVELRCDPISGHTALYWYRQSLGQGLEFLIYFQGNSAPDKSGLPSDRFSAERTGGSVSTLTIQRTQQEDSAVYLCASSLDGTQPQHFGDGTRLSIL.

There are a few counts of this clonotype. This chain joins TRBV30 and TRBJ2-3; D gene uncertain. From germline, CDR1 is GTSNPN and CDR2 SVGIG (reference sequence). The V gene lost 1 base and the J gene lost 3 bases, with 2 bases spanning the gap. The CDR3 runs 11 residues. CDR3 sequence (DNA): TGTGCCTGGAGTGGTACAGATACGCAGTATTTT. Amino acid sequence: CAWSGTDTQYF.

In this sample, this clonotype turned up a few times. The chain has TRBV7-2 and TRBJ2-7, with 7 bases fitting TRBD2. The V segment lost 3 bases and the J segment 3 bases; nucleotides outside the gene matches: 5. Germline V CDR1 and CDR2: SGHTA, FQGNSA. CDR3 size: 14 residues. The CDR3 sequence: CASSLGSGIYEQYF. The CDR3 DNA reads TGTGCCAGCAGCTTGGGAAGCGGGATCTACGAGCAGTACTTC.

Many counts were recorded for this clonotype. The CDR3 here is CASSEPGTGVTGANVLTF. CDR3 bases: TGTGCCAGCAGTGAACCCGGGACAGGGGTAACTGGGGCCAACGTCCTGACTTTC. The rearrangement joins TRBV25-1 to TRBJ2-6; 10 bases align to TRBD1. The CDR3 is made up of 18 amino acids. Germline CDR1 and CDR2: MGHDK and SYGVNS. V shed 2 bases and J 2 bases; nucleotides not matched to a gene: 6.

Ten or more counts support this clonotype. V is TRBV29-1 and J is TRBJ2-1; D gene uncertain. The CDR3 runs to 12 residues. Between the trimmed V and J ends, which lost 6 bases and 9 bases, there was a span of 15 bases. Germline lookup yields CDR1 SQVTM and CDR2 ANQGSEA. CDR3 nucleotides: TGCAGCGTGCTGACGGAGATGATTGAGCAGTTCTTC. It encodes CSVLTEMIEQFF.

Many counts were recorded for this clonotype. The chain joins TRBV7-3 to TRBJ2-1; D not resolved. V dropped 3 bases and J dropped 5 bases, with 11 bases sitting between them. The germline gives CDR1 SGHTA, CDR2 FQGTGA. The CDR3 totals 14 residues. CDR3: CASSFAQFDNEQFF. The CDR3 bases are TGTGCCAGCAGCTTTGCGCAGTTTGACAATGAGCAGTTCTTC.

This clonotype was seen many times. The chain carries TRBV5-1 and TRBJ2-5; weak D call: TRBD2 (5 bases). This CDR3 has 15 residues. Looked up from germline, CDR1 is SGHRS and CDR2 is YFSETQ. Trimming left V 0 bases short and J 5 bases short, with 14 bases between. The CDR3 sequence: CASSLAVSERETQYF. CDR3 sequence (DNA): TGCGCCAGCAGCTTGGCCGTAAGCGAGCGGGAGACCCAGTACTTC.

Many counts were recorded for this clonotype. CDR3 sequence (DNA): TGCGCCAGCAGCTTGGCAGGGGCTAATGGCTACACCTTC. Its protein is CASSLAGANGYTF. The chain carries TRBV5-1 and TRBJ1-2, with D possibly TRBD1 on 6 matching bases. The V end was cut by 0 bases, the J end by 6 bases, with 9 bases between. The germline CDR1 and CDR2 sequences are SGHRS and YFSETQ. The CDR3 sequence is 13 residues long.

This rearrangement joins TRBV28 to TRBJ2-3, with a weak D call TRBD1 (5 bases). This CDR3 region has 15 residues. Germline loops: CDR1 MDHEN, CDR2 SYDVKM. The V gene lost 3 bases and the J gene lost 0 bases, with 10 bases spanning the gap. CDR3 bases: TGTGCCAGCAGTTTGACAGTTACTAGCACAGATACGCAGTATTTT. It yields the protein CASSLTVTSTDTQYF. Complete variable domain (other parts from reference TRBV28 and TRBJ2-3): DVKVTQSSRYLVKRTGEKVFLECVQDMDHENMFWYRQDPGLGLRLIYFSYDVKMKEKGDIPEGYSVSREKKERFSLILESASTNQTSMYLCASSLTVTSTDTQYFGPGTRLTVL.

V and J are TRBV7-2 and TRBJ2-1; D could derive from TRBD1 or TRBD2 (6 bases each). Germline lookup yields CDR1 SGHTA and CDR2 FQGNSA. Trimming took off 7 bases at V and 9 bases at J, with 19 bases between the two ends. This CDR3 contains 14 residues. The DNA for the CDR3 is TGTGCCAGCAAGGGGGGCCGAAGTTCGAGTGAGCAGTTCTTC. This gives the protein CASKGGRSSSEQFF.

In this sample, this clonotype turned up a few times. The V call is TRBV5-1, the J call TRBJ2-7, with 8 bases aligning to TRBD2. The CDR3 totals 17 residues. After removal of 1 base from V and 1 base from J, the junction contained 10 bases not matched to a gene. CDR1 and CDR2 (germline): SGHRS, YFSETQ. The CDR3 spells CASSLNYELAVSYEQYF. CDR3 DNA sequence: TGCGCCAGCAGCTTGAACTACGAACTAGCGGTATCCTACGAGCAGTACTTC.

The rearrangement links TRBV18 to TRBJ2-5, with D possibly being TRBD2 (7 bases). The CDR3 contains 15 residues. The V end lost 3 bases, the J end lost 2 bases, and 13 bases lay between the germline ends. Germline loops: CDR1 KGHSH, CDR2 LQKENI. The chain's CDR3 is CASSPRERGQETQYF. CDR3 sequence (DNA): TGTGCCAGCTCACCGCGGGAGAGGGGGCAAGAGACCCAGTACTTC.

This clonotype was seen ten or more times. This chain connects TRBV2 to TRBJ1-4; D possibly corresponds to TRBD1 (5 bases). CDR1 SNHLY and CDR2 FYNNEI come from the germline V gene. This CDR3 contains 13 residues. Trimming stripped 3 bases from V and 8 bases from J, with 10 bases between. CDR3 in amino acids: CASSDREYEKLFF. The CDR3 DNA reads TGTGCCAGCAGTGACAGGGAATACGAAAAACTGTTTTTT.

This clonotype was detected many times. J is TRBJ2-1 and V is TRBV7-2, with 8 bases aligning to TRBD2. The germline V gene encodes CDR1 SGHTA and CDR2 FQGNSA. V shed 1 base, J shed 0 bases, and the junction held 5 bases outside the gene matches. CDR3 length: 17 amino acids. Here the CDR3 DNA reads TGTGCCAGCAGCTTAGTCGCGGGGGGCTACTCCTACAATGAGCAGTTCTTC. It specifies CASSLVAGGYSYNEQFF.

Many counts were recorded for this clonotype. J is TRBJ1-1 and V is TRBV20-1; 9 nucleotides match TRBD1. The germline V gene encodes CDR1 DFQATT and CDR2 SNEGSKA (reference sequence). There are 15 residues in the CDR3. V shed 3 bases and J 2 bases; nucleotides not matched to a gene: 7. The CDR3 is CSARAGTGTNTEAFF. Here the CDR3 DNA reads TGCAGTGCTAGGGCAGGGACAGGGACCAACACTGAAGCTTTCTTT.

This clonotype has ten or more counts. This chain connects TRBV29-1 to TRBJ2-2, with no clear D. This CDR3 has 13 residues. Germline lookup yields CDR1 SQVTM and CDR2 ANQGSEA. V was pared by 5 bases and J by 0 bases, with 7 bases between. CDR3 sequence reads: CSVSRTNTGELFF. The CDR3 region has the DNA TGCAGCGTTTCCAGGACGAACACCGGGGAGCTGTTTTTT.

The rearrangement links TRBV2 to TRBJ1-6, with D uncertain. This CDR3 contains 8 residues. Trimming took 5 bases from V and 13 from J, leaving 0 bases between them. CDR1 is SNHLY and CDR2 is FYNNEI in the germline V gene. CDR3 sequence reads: CASSPLHF. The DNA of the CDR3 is TGTGCCAGCAGTCCCCTCCACTTT.

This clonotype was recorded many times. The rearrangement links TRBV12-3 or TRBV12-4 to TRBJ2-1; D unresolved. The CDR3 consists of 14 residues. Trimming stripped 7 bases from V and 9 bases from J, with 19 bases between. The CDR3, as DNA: TGTGCCAGCAAGGGTAGCCCAAATTGGGGTGAGCAGTTCTTC. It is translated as CASKGSPNWGEQFF.

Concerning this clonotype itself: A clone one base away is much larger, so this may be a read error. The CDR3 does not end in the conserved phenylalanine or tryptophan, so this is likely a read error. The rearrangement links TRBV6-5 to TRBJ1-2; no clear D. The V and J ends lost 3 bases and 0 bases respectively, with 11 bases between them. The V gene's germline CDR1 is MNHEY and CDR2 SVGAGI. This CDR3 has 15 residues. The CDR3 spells CASSYSGNPNYGYTY. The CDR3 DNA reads TGTGCCAGCAGTTATAGTGGGAATCCTAACTATGGCTACACCTAC.